Listed below are T cell receptor beta chains from one sample, sequenced in a study of human T cells and chemical hapten exposure. Using its own MiXCR run on the RACE reads, TCRdb lists one record per CDR3 protein. The table lists 50,000 to 80,000 distinct CDR3 sequences, 9.5% to 12% of them singletons. The sequencing here drew on whole blood, taken in connection with sensitization to the hapten diphenylcyclopropenone (DPC). These receptors all come from a woman aged 25 to 39 with alopecia areata. Some clones in this sample may be carry-over from other donors' samples. Both conserved end residues are part of each CDR3. Fields, in order: clone size, V gene, J gene, D gene, CDR3 DNA, CDR3 protein. A D gene is named only where the DNA matches it firmly. A row's size may be missing; if present it is once, few, many or a size class.

clone size: many; V gene: TRBV4-3; J gene: TRBJ2-7; D gene: NA; CDR3 DNA: TGCGCCAGCAGCCAAGCCCCGGACAGTTCCTACGAGCAGTACTTC; CDR3 protein: CASSQAPDSSYEQYF
clone size: many; V gene: TRBV11-2; J gene: TRBJ2-3; D gene: TRBD2; CDR3 DNA: TGTGCCAGCAGCCGTTCTAGCGGGGAGAAGTATTTT; CDR3 protein: CASSRSSGEKYF
clone size: few; V gene: TRBV7-2; J gene: TRBJ1-4; D gene: NA; CDR3 DNA: TGTGCCAGCAGCGCTGGCGGCAGCGAAAAACTGTTTTTT; CDR3 protein: CASSAGGSEKLFF
clone size: NA; V gene: TRBV7-2; J gene: TRBJ2-3; D gene: NA; CDR3 DNA: TGTGCCAGCAGCTCGCAAGGAGATACGCAGTATTTT; CDR3 protein: CASSSQGDTQYF
clone size: many; V gene: TRBV12-3/TRBV12-4; J gene: TRBJ1-5; D gene: TRBD1; CDR3 DNA: TGTGCCAGCAGTTTCCTGACAGGGAACTGGGGCAATCAGCCCCAGCATTTT; CDR3 protein: CASSFLTGNWGNQPQHF
clone size: NA; V gene: TRBV6-1; J gene: TRBJ1-1; D gene: TRBD1; CDR3 DNA: TGTGCCAGCAGTGCCAGGGGGGGTGTAACTGAAGCTTTCTTT; CDR3 protein: CASSARGGVTEAFF
clone size: many; V gene: TRBV5-6; J gene: TRBJ2-1; D gene: TRBD2; CDR3 DNA: TGTGCCAGCAGCCTACTAGCGGGAGGGCCGGATGAGCAGTTCTTC; CDR3 protein: CASSLLAGGPDEQFF
clone size: NA; V gene: TRBV2; J gene: TRBJ1-1; D gene: NA; CDR3 DNA: TGTGCCAGCAACAGGGACACTGAAGCTTTCTTT; CDR3 protein: CASNRDTEAFF
clone size: NA; V gene: TRBV29-1; J gene: TRBJ2-2; D gene: NA; CDR3 DNA: TGCAGCGTTCAGGGAGGCACCGGGGAGCTGTTTTTT; CDR3 protein: CSVQGGTGELFF
clone size: few; V gene: TRBV5-1; J gene: TRBJ1-2; D gene: TRBD1; CDR3 DNA: TGCGCCAGCAGCTTTCGGGCAGGGGGCGCCGCTAACTATGGCTACACCTTC; CDR3 protein: CASSFRAGGAANYGYTF
clone size: NA; V gene: TRBV7-2; J gene: TRBJ2-3; D gene: NA; CDR3 DNA: TGTGCCAGCAGCTTGGAGTCTGCGGTTAGAAAAGATACGCAGTATTTT; CDR3 protein: CASSLESAVRKDTQYF
clone size: many; V gene: TRBV28; J gene: TRBJ2-7; D gene: TRBD1; CDR3 DNA: TGTGCCACCGGAGGACAGGGAATTTCCTACGAGCAGTACTTC; CDR3 protein: CATGGQGISYEQYF
clone size: NA; V gene: TRBV5-1; J gene: TRBJ2-3; D gene: TRBD2; CDR3 DNA: TGCGCCAGCTCCCTTGGGGTGACTAGCGGAGATACGCAGTATTTT; CDR3 protein: CASSLGVTSGDTQYF
clone size: NA; V gene: TRBV2; J gene: TRBJ2-7; D gene: NA; CDR3 DNA: TGTGCCAGCACTGGACCCAGCTCCTACGAGCAGTACTTC; CDR3 protein: CASTGPSSYEQYF
clone size: few; V gene: TRBV3-1; J gene: TRBJ2-2; D gene: NA; CDR3 DNA: TGTGCCAGCAGCCAAACCTGGGGCGGAACCGGGGAGCTGTTTTTT; CDR3 protein: CASSQTWGGTGELFF
clone size: many; V gene: TRBV12-3/TRBV12-4; J gene: TRBJ1-6; D gene: NA; CDR3 DNA: TGTGCCAGCAGTTTAGCAGGCCAAGGGAGTTCACCCCTCCACTTT; CDR3 protein: CASSLAGQGSSPLHF
clone size: few; V gene: TRBV29-1; J gene: TRBJ2-6; D gene: NA; CDR3 DNA: TGCAGCGTTCAGGGCAGGAACTCTGGGGCCAACGTCCTGACTTTC; CDR3 protein: CSVQGRNSGANVLTF
clone size: NA; V gene: TRBV19; J gene: TRBJ2-7; D gene: TRBD1; CDR3 DNA: TGTGCCAGTAGTGTGACCGGGACAGGCGGAGAGCAGTACTTC; CDR3 protein: CASSVTGTGGEQYF
clone size: few; V gene: TRBV2; J gene: TRBJ2-1; D gene: TRBD2; CDR3 DNA: TGTGCCAGCAGTCAGGCGGGAGGGACAATGAGCAACTTCTTC; CDR3 protein: CASSQAGGTMSNFF
clone size: NA; V gene: TRBV11-2; J gene: TRBJ2-2; D gene: NA; CDR3 DNA: TGTGCCACCCGAGGTCTGGGACCCACCACCGGGGAGCTGTTTTTT; CDR3 protein: CATRGLGPTTGELFF
clone size: few; V gene: TRBV12-3/TRBV12-4; J gene: TRBJ2-7; D gene: NA; CDR3 DNA: TGTGCCAGCAGTGGTACGGGGCACCTGGGCGAGCAGTACTTC; CDR3 protein: CASSGTGHLGEQYF
clone size: many; V gene: TRBV4-3; J gene: TRBJ2-6; D gene: NA; CDR3 DNA: TGCGCCAGCAGCCAAGATCTGCGGGTCTCTGGGGCCAACGTCCTGACTTTC; CDR3 protein: CASSQDLRVSGANVLTF
clone size: NA; V gene: TRBV20-1; J gene: TRBJ2-2; D gene: TRBD2; CDR3 DNA: TGCAGTGCTAGGACCGGGACTAGTGTCGCCGGGGAGCTGTTTTTT; CDR3 protein: CSARTGTSVAGELFF
clone size: NA; V gene: TRBV29-1; J gene: TRBJ2-7; D gene: NA; CDR3 DNA: TGCAGCGTTGACCCGGCGGGGAAGGACGAGCAGTACTTC; CDR3 protein: CSVDPAGKDEQYF
clone size: NA; V gene: TRBV7-2; J gene: TRBJ2-3; D gene: TRBD1; CDR3 DNA: TGTGCCAGCAGCTTATTGGGACAGGGGGCGGATACGCAGTATTTT; CDR3 protein: CASSLLGQGADTQYF